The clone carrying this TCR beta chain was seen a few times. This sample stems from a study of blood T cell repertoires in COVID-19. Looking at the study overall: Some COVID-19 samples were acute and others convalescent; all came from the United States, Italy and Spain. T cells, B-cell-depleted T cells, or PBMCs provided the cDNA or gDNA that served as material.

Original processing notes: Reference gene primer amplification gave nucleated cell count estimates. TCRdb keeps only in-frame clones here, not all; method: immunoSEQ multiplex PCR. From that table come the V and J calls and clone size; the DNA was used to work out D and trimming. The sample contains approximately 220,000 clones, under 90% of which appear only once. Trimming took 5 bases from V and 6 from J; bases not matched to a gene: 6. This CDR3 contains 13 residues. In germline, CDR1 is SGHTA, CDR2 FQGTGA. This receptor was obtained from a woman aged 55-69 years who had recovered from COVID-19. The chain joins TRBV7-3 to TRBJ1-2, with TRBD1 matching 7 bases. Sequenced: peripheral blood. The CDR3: CASSPTGKDGYTF. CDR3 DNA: TGTGCCAGCAGCCCGACAGGGAAGGATGGCTACACCTTC.